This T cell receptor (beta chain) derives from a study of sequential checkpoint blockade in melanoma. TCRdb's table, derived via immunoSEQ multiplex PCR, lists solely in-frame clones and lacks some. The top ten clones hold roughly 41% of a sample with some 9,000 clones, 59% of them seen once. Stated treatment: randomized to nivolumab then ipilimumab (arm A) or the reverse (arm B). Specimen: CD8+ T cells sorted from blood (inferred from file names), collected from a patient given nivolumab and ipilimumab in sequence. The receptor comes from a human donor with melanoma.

The CDR3 DNA reads as TGTGCCATCAGTGAGTCAGCGGGACAGGGAAACTATGGCTACACCTTC. Protein product: CAISESAGQGNYGYTF. The rearrangement links TRBV10-3 to TRBJ1-2, with 9 bases matching TRBD1. CDR3 length equals 16 residues. Per the germline V gene, CDR1 is ENHRY and CDR2 is SYGVKD. V shed 0 bases, J shed 2 bases, and the junction held 4 bases outside the gene matches.